This TCR beta chain was identified during a study of T cell responses to AZD1222 COVID-19 vaccine. Turning to the study itself: Some second doses came at about 4 weeks and others at about 12 weeks; these were pooled. Overall study results and limits: Among the donors, most were white British and more were female, and clonal diversity was possibly underestimated. None of the repertoires were sampled until the peak T cell response had passed. Reportedly, nearly half the spike-specific TCRs target unmutated variant regions.

Per the germline V gene, CDR1 is MDHEN and CDR2 is SYDVKM. The CDR3 runs 14 residues. V trimming: 5 bases; J trimming: 5 bases; junction bases outside the gene matches: 7. About this clone: Antigen specificity is unknown.

Some clones are missing from TCRdb's copy, which holds only in-frame ones; the method was immunoSEQ multiplex PCR. The table records about 97,000 clones, nearly 90% of them present only once. The sequenced sample was peripheral blood, obtained on day 0 of AZD1222 vaccination. This clonotype was obtained from an adult in good health. The V and J genes are TRBV28 and TRBJ1-1; 8 bases map to TRBD1. This CDR3 reads CASSQIDRGTEAFF. Written as DNA, the CDR3 is TGTGCCAGCAGTCAAATCGACAGGGGAACTGAAGCTTTCTTT. The variable domain in full, completed from reference TRBV28 and TRBJ1-1, reads DVKVTQSSRYLVKRTGEKVFLECVQDMDHENMFWYRQDPGLGLRLIYFSYDVKMKEKGDIPEGYSVSREKKERFSLILESASTNQTSMYLCASSQIDRGTEAFFGQGTRLTVV.